The sequence of this T cell receptor beta chain was determined in a study of blood T cell repertoires in COVID-19. Study-level background: Sites across the United States, Italy and Spain contributed samples from acute and convalescent COVID-19. T cells, B-cell-depleted T cells, or PBMCs supplied cDNA or gDNA.

V was shortened by 1 base and J by 3 bases, with 7 bases between the two germline ends. Germline V gene sequence: CDR1 SEHNR, CDR2 FQNEAQ (reference sequence). The CDR3 has 15 amino acids. Authors' analysis steps: Reference gene primers were amplified, and this amplification served to estimate nucleated cell counts. Profiled with immunoSEQ multiplex PCR; TCRdb holds only in-frame clones, not every one. From that table come the V and J calls and clone size; the DNA was used to work out D and trimming. The data hold some 240,000 clones, with roughly 81% observed a single time. Patients in Seattle were enrolled during active infection, then followed longitudinally.

This TCR came from a woman over 75 with COVID-19, enrolled during active disease. This chain links TRBV7-9 with TRBJ2-6, with D uncertain. The sample comprised peripheral blood. CDR3 in amino acids: CASSLGGSGANVLTF. For the CDR3, the DNA is TGTGCCAGCAGCTTAGGCGGAAGTGGGGCCAACGTCCTGACTTTC.